One and the same sample provided the 15 T cell receptor beta chains below, sequenced in a study of spatial heterogeneity in lung cancer. Whole-study findings and limits: For expanded intratumoral alpha and beta TCRs, counts tracked tumor mutation counts.

Antigens of these TCRs are unknown. Indicated time point: sample taken at primary tumor resection. TCRdb passed the 5' RACE reads through MiXCR, listing each CDR3 protein once. The table has about 24,000 distinct CDR3 sequences, approximately 10% seen once. The sample in question was lung tumor tissue, obtained at surgery. The receptors here all came from a male donor with early-stage non-small cell lung cancer.

This clonotype was counted ten times or more. This chain uses TRBV15 with TRBJ1-2, with D hard to call. CDR3 length equals 13 residues. The germline CDR1 and CDR2 sequences are LNHNV and YYDKDF (reference sequence). With 0 bases removed from V and 8 bases from J, the gap between germline ends came to 10 bases. CDR3 nucleotide sequence: TGTGCCACCAGCAGAGATGGAGCCGGCGGCTACACCTTC. Its translation: CATSRDGAGGYTF.

Many counts were recorded for this clonotype. The V and J genes are TRBV6-2 or TRBV6-3 and TRBJ2-5; no reliable D call. Germline CDR1 MNHEY, CDR2 SVGEGT. The CDR3 spans 14 residues. Trimming pared 5 bases from V and 0 bases from J, leaving 10 bases between. CDR3 sequence reads: CASSLPSNQETQYF. Written as DNA, the CDR3 is TGTGCCAGCAGTCTCCCCAGTAACCAAGAGACCCAGTACTTC.

The chain carries TRBV7-9 and TRBJ2-1; maybe TRBD2 (6 bases). CDR3 length equals 12 residues. The V gene's germline CDR1 is SEHNR and CDR2 FQNEAQ (reference sequence). The germline V and J ends were trimmed by 5 bases and 8 bases, with 10 bases remaining between them. This CDR3 is CASSLTGDEQFF. CDR3 bases: TGTGCCAGCAGCCTTACGGGAGATGAGCAGTTCTTC.

This clonotype was seen a few times. The rearrangement uses TRBV5-6 and TRBJ2-2; tentatively, D is TRBD2 (5 bases). Germline-derived CDR1 and CDR2 are SGHDT and YYEEEE. CDR3 length equals 14 residues. Trimming stripped 3 bases from V and 1 base from J, with 7 bases between. CDR3 in amino acids: CASSSAGNTGELFF. In nucleotides, the CDR3 is TGTGCCAGCAGCTCGGCGGGGAACACCGGGGAGCTGTTTTTT.

The chain recombines TRBV5-1 with TRBJ2-2; D unresolved. The CDR3 sequence is 16 residues long. The germline gives CDR1 SGHRS, CDR2 YFSETQ. The V end was cut by 0 bases, the J end by 2 bases, with 11 bases between. The CDR3 DNA sequence: TGCGCCAGCAGCTTGGCCTCGGCAGCCAACACCGGGGAGCTGTTTTTT. This gives the protein CASSLASAANTGELFF.

In this sample, this clonotype turned up many times. The chain carries TRBV5-1 and TRBJ1-6; possibly TRBD1 for D (5 bases). V shed 1 base and J shed 8 bases, with 10 bases lying between them. The CDR3 contains 14 residues. Germline CDR1 and CDR2: SGHRS and YFSETQ. The CDR3 region is CASSLPIRDSPLHF. The CDR3 bases are TGCGCCAGCAGCTTGCCGATCAGGGATTCACCCCTCCACTTT.

The sample holds many counts of this clonotype. This chain links TRBV20-1 with TRBJ1-1, with D perhaps TRBD1 (6 bases). Per germline, CDR1 DFQATT and CDR2 SNEGSKA (reference sequence). Between the trimmed V and J ends, which lost 6 bases and 3 bases, there was a span of 17 bases. The CDR3 runs 14 residues. This CDR3 is CSATPPGAYTEAFF. The CDR3 DNA reads TGCAGTGCCACTCCCCCAGGGGCTTACACTGAAGCTTTCTTT.

This clonotype has ten or more counts. This chain joins TRBV9 and TRBJ2-5; TRBD1 matches 7 bases. With 3 bases clipped from V and 2 bases from J, the junction kept 4 bases outside the gene matches. Germline V gene sequence: CDR1 SGDLS, CDR2 YYNGEE. The CDR3 is made up of 14 amino acids. The CDR3 spells CASSAGTVQETQYF. CDR3 sequence (DNA): TGTGCCAGCAGCGCCGGGACAGTACAAGAGACCCAGTACTTC.

This clonotype appeared many times. V gene TRBV5-1 combines with J gene TRBJ2-1; D uncertain. Germline assignment: CDR1 SGHRS and CDR2 YFSETQ. The CDR3 has 15 residues. With 3 bases removed from V and 1 base from J, the gap between germline ends came to 11 bases. The CDR3 is CASSSDGWSYNEQFF. The DNA for the CDR3 is TGCGCCAGCAGCTCCGACGGTTGGTCCTACAATGAGCAGTTCTTC.

This clonotype was found many times. The chain joins TRBV7-3 to TRBJ2-1, with 13 bases aligning to TRBD2. Germline CDR1 is SGHTA and CDR2 is FQGTGA. The V gene end was trimmed by 5 bases and the J gene end by 0 bases; junction bases not matched to a gene: 13. The CDR3 totals 20 residues. This chain's CDR3 is CASSPLGLAGALSSYNEQFF. The CDR3, as DNA: TGTGCCAGCAGCCCCCTCGGACTAGCGGGGGCCTTGAGCTCCTACAATGAGCAGTTCTTC.

This clonotype was seen ten or more times. The chain combines TRBV6-5 with TRBJ2-5; D is unresolved. The CDR3 is 13 residues long. Deletions cut 0 bases from V and 1 base from J, with 3 bases between. CDR1 MNHEY and CDR2 SVGAGI come from the germline V gene. The CDR3 sequence is CASSYSSQETQYF. The CDR3 nucleotides read TGTGCCAGCAGTTACTCCAGCCAAGAGACCCAGTACTTC.

The J gene is TRBJ2-1, the V gene TRBV7-9, with 13 nucleotides matching TRBD2. V shed 4 bases and J 6 bases; nucleotides not matched to a gene: 6. Per germline, CDR1 SEHNR and CDR2 FQNEAQ (reference sequence). This CDR3 is built from 16 residues. As DNA, the CDR3 is TGTGCCAGCAGCTCCATACTAGCGGGAGGGCTCAATGAGCAGTTCTTC. Its translation is CASSSILAGGLNEQFF.

This clonotype was observed at least ten times. The J gene is TRBJ2-6, the V gene TRBV5-1, with 7 bases fitting TRBD1. There are 18 residues in the CDR3. Trimming at V came to 0 bases and at J to 0 bases, leaving 6 bases not matched to a gene. Germline V gene data show CDR1 as SGHRS and CDR2 as YFSETQ. DNA for the CDR3: TGCGCCAGCAGCTTGGCCAAGGGGGCCCTCTCTGGGGCCAACGTCCTGACTTTC. Protein: CASSLAKGALSGANVLTF.

In its sample, this clonotype was seen many times. The rearrangement joins TRBV10-3 to TRBJ2-5, with D possibly being TRBD2 (5 bases). Trimming left V 2 bases short and J 9 bases short, with 16 bases between. Germline CDR1 ENHRY, CDR2 SYGVKD. The CDR3 is 14 amino acids. CDR3 loop: CAISEGGIGRPQYF. CDR3 nucleotide sequence: TGTGCCATCAGTGAGGGTGGCATAGGGAGACCCCAGTACTTC.

At least ten counts were recorded for this clonotype. This sequence joins TRBV11-3 and TRBJ2-1; TRBD1 is a possible D gene (6 bases). Germline values: CDR1 SGHNT, CDR2 YENEEA. Between the trimmed V and J ends, which lost 0 bases and 9 bases, there was a span of 9 bases. The CDR3 length is 13 residues. The chain's CDR3 is CASSLEQGTEQFF. CDR3 nucleotide sequence: TGTGCCAGCAGCTTAGAACAGGGTACTGAGCAGTTCTTC.